This T cell receptor beta chain was recorded in a study of identical twins. Concerning this clonotype itself: Its antigen is not identified.

Per the germline V gene, CDR1 is DFQATT and CDR2 is SNEGSKA (reference sequence). Between the trimmed V and J ends, which lost 6 bases and 3 bases, there was a span of 12 bases. The CDR3 length is 13 residues. TCRdb itself ran the 5' RACE reads through MiXCR, one entry per CDR3 protein. The data show 1.5 million or so distinct CDR3 sequences, about 32% seen once. Findings and caveats of the study: Out-of-frame alpha sequences common to twins exhibited an excess of low generation probability. Memory repertoires showed no such pattern, whereas abundant cord blood beta clonotypes carried fewer insertions. Researchers reported weaker excess twin sharing in beta out-of-frame sequences. Analyses of zero insertions could be partly confounded by invariant MAIT and iNKT cells.

The rearrangement uses TRBV20-1 and TRBJ1-5, with D possibly matching TRBD1 (5 bases). This TCR was sampled from a newborn girl in good health. The specimen was cord blood. CDR3 amino acids: CSAGGRVNQPQHF. Written as DNA, the CDR3 is TGCAGTGCCGGGGGGAGGGTCAATCAGCCCCAGCATTTT.